Following are 11 T cell receptor beta chains from one sample sequenced in a study of shared clonotypes between healthy human individuals (TCRdb year 2020). CD8 naive samples were CD45RO-negative cells positively selected for CCR7, giving a CD45RA+CCR7+ population that excluded TemRA cells. Receptors were amplified or captured by the immunoSEQ multiplex PCR assay. What TCRdb holds here is the immuneACCESS table cut down to in-frame rearrangements. Part of the clones is not present; checked against another copy, under half of the missing clones reflect an unresolved V gene, and the others are unexplained. This sample lists 600,000 or so clones; approximately 95% were detected once. The top ten clonotypes cover about 0.11% of the sample. Sequencing input: naive CD8+ T cells sorted from blood. Per the publication, the cell subset or site label means: CD45RA+CCR7+. The origin of the receptors is a woman aged 25 to 39 in good health.

The chain links TRBV5-8 to TRBJ2-7; D perhaps matches TRBD2 (5 bases). The V gene's germline CDR1 is SGHTS and CDR2 YDEGEE. V was trimmed by 6 bases and J by 3 bases, leaving 16 bases between them. The CDR3 spans 14 residues. The CDR3 DNA sequence: TGTGCCAGCATTTTACGGGAACTTAACTACGAGCAGTACTTC. Translation: CASILRELNYEQYF.

This chain uses TRBV25-1 with TRBJ1-1; 7 bases agree with TRBD1. The V gene's germline CDR1 is MGHDK and CDR2 SYGVNS. V gave up 6 bases and J gave up 1 base; unmatched junction bases: 5. This CDR3 comprises 14 residues. CDR3 in DNA: TGTGCCAGCAGCGCAGGGGGGCAGAACACTGAAGCTTTCTTT. It is translated as CASSAGGQNTEAFF.

The chain carries TRBV28 and TRBJ2-6, with D possibly matching TRBD1 (6 bases). V was cut by 4 bases and J by 0 bases, with 13 bases left in between. This CDR3 is 17 amino acids long. Germline V CDR1 and CDR2: MDHEN, SYDVKM. In nucleotides, the CDR3 is TGTGCCAGCAGTTCCCCCGACAGGAGCTCTGGGGCCAACGTCCTGACTTTC. Its translation: CASSSPDRSSGANVLTF.

This clone occurred once. The rearrangement joins TRBV10-3 to TRBJ2-1, with unresolved D. From germline, CDR1 is ENHRY and CDR2 SYGVKD. The germline V and J ends were trimmed by 0 bases and 5 bases, with 17 bases remaining between them. The CDR3 is made up of 17 amino acids. As DNA, the CDR3 is TGTGCCATCAGTGAGTCGCGGACCACTCGACCAAACAATGAGCAGTTCTTC. As protein: CAISESRTTRPNNEQFF.

The chain recombines TRBV7-9 with TRBJ2-1; D perhaps matches TRBD1 (5 bases). The CDR3 loop spans 17 amino acids. V was shortened by 1 base and J by 7 bases, with 20 bases between the two germline ends. Germline assignment: CDR1 SEHNR and CDR2 FQNEAQ (reference sequence). CDR3 DNA: TGTGCCAGCAGCTTAGATCAGACAGACCTGGTATGGAATGAGCAGTTCTTC. Its translation is CASSLDQTDLVWNEQFF.

The rearrangement links TRBV2 to TRBJ2-7, with 10 positions matching TRBD1. This CDR3 has 17 amino acids. Germline assignment: CDR1 SNHLY and CDR2 FYNNEI. After removal of 6 bases from V and 0 bases from J, the junction contained 11 bases not matched to a gene. CDR3 sequence reads: CASRYGGGQGNSYEQYF. The CDR3 coding sequence is TGTGCCAGCAGGTACGGAGGGGGACAGGGGAACTCCTACGAGCAGTACTTC.

This chain connects TRBV6-5 to TRBJ1-2; 7 bases are shared with TRBD1. V lost 1 base to trimming and J lost 4 bases; unmatched junction nucleotides: 6. The CDR3 runs 15 residues. Germline-derived CDR1 and CDR2 are MNHEY and SVGAGI. The CDR3 nucleotides are TGTGCCAGCAGTTACTTTCAGGGGGGAGGCTATGGCTACACCTTC. This encodes CASSYFQGGGYGYTF.

Worth noting for this clone: This specimen includes other DNA sequences encoding the same CDR3. The chain carries TRBV2 and TRBJ2-7, with D possibly being TRBD2 (7 bases). The CDR3 loop spans 14 amino acids. The germline V and J ends were trimmed by 3 bases and 1 base, with 10 bases remaining between them. Germline CDR1 and CDR2: SNHLY and FYNNEI. DNA for the CDR3: TGTGCCAGCAGTGAGAGGGGGGGATCCTACGAGCAGTACTTC. Translation gives CASSERGGSYEQYF.

The table lists this clone with a count of one. The chain has TRBV2 and TRBJ2-7, with TRBD2 identical over 9 bases. Germline CDR1 reads SNHLY; CDR2 reads FYNNEI. Losses at the gene ends were 6 bases for V and 4 bases for J; bases not matched to a gene: 7. This CDR3 has 14 amino acids. CDR3 region: CASRAIAGVYEQYF. DNA of the CDR3: TGTGCCAGCAGGGCCATAGCGGGAGTTTACGAGCAGTACTTC.

The V call is TRBV13, the J call TRBJ1-1; no clear D. The CDR3 spans 14 residues. V shed 3 bases and J shed 1 base, with 9 bases lying between them. In germline, CDR1 is PRHDT, CDR2 FYEKMQ (reference sequence). The CDR3 DNA reads TGTGCCAGCAGCTTCCCCCCACCGAACACTGAAGCTTTCTTT. Translating gives CASSFPPPNTEAFF. The variable domain in full, with the rest retrieved from reference TRBV13 and TRBJ1-1, is AAGVIQSPRHLIKEKRETATLKCYPIPRHDTVYWYQQGPGQDPQFLISFYEKMQSDKGSIPDRFSAQQFSDYHSELNMSSLELGDSALYFCASSFPPPNTEAFFGQGTRLTVV.

The chain links TRBV6-1 to TRBJ2-7; D uncertain. Germline assignment: CDR1 MNHNS and CDR2 SASEGT. Trimming removed 3 bases from V and 4 bases from J, with 16 bases in between. This CDR3 contains 15 residues. The CDR3 region has the DNA TGTGCCAGCAGTGAGGTCGCGACCATCCCATACGAGCAGTACTTC. Protein product: CASSEVATIPYEQYF.